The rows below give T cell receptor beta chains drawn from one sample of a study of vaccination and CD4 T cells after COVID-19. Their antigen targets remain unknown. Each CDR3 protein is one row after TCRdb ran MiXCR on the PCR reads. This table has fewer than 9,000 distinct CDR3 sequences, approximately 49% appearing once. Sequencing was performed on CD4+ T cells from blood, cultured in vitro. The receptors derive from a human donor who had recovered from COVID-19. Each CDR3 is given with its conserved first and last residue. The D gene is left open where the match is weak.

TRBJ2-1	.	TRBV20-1	CSASGWEHNEQFF	TGCAGTGCTAGCGGTTGGGAGCACAATGAGCAGTTCTTC
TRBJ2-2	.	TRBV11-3	CASSARGHNGELFF	TGTGCCAGCAGCGCCCGGGGACACAACGGGGAGCTGTTTTTT
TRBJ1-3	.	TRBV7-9	CASSSTRRSGNTIYF	TGTGCCAGCAGCTCAACAAGACGCTCTGGAAACACCATATATTTT
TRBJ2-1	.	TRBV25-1	CASSDTYNEQFF	TGTGCCAGCAGTGATACCTACAATGAGCAGTTCTTC
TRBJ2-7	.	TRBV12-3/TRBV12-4	CASSARTPKTYEQYF	TGTGCCAGCAGTGCCCGGACACCGAAGACCTACGAGCAGTACTTC
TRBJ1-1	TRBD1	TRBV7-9	CASSSRTGSSGAFF	TGTGCCAGCAGCTCAAGGACAGGCTCATCAGGAGCTTTCTTT
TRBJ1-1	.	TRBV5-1	CASSMYRPSQTEAFF	TGCGCCAGCAGCATGTACAGGCCCTCGCAGACTGAAGCTTTCTTT
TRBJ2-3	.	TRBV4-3	CASSQDIVGAADTQYF	TGCGCCAGCAGCCAAGATATCGTAGGGGCTGCAGATACGCAGTATTTT
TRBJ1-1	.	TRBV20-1	CSARDNGKGNTEAFF	TGCAGTGCTAGAGATAATGGGAAAGGGAACACTGAAGCTTTCTTT
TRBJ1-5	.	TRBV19	CASYNRASLGQPQHF	TGTGCCAGTTACAACCGGGCCTCCCTTGGGCAGCCCCAGCATTTT